This passage covers 24 T cell receptor beta chains from one sample sequenced in a study of shared clonotypes between healthy human individuals. The table came from immunoSEQ multiplex PCR; TCRdb's copy has only in-frame clones and leaves some out. The sample lists approximately 700,000 clones; approximately 73% were seen once. The sequenced sample consisted of memory CD4+ T cells sorted from blood. Stated subset: CD45RA-negative fraction. These receptors all come from a woman aged 25 to 39 in good health.

The gene calls are TRBV5-6 and TRBJ2-7; 13 nucleotides agree with TRBD2. The J segment lost 6 bases and the V segment lost 7 bases, leaving 4 bases of the junction unmatched. The CDR3 runs 13 residues. From germline, CDR1 is SGHDT and CDR2 YYEEEE. The CDR3 here is CASGLAGVGEQYF. In nucleotides, the CDR3 is TGTGCCAGCGGACTAGCGGGAGTAGGCGAGCAGTACTTC.

The chain employs TRBV4-2 and TRBJ1-4, with TRBD1 as a possible D gene (5 bases). CDR3 size: 13 residues. V was shortened by 1 base and J by 14 bases, with 14 bases between the two germline ends. CDR1 and CDR2 (germline): LGHNA, YNFKEQ. The CDR3 DNA reads TGTGCCAGCAGCCAAGGAGTGGTGGGGGGTCTGTTTTTT. This sequence encodes CASSQGVVGGLFF.

The chain joins TRBV6-5 to TRBJ2-7; 13 bases are shared with TRBD2. Germline CDR1 is MNHEY and CDR2 is SVGAGI. The CDR3 is made up of 15 amino acids. The ends lost 2 bases at V and 6 bases at J; junction bases unmatched: 4. CDR3 loop: CASSYRTSGSGEQYF. In DNA, the CDR3 is TGTGCCAGCAGTTACCGGACTAGCGGGAGCGGCGAGCAGTACTTC.

This rearrangement joins TRBV29-1 to TRBJ1-1; possibly TRBD1 for D (6 bases). V was shortened by 6 bases and J by 3 bases, with 14 bases between the two germline ends. The germline CDR1 and CDR2 sequences are SQVTM and ANQGSEA. CDR3 length: 13 residues. Here the CDR3 DNA reads TGCAGCGTCGGCAAGGGGGGGTACACTGAAGCTTTCTTT. Its protein is CSVGKGGYTEAFF.

The chain carries TRBV5-6 and TRBJ2-2; TRBD1 agrees at 8 bases. This CDR3 is built from 15 residues. In germline, CDR1 is SGHDT, CDR2 YYEEEE. Trimming at V came to 5 bases and at J to 3 bases, leaving 6 bases not matched to a gene. In DNA form, the CDR3 reads TGTGCCAGCAGTTGGACAGGGCTAGACACCGGGGAGCTGTTTTTT. Translated: CASSWTGLDTGELFF. Full variable domain (rest looked up from reference TRBV5-6 and TRBJ2-2): DAGVTQSPTHLIKTRGQQVTLRCSPKSGHDTVSWYQQALGQGPQFIFQYYEEEERQRGNFPDRFSGHQFPNYSSELNVNALLLGDSALYLCASSWTGLDTGELFFGEGSRLTVL.

The rearrangement links TRBV4-2 to TRBJ2-7; D is perhaps TRBD2 (5 bases). The V gene lost 0 bases and the J gene lost 6 bases, with 18 bases spanning the gap. Germline CDR1 and CDR2: LGHNA and YNFKEQ. The CDR3 is 16 amino acids. This chain's CDR3 is CASSQDPPSLYGEQYF. In DNA form, the CDR3 reads TGTGCCAGCAGCCAAGATCCCCCTAGCCTATATGGCGAGCAGTACTTC.

The V call is TRBV2, the J call TRBJ1-5, with D perhaps matching TRBD1 (6 bases). The CDR3 totals 14 residues. Between the trimmed V and J ends, which lost 6 bases and 5 bases, there was a span of 14 bases. Germline loops: CDR1 SNHLY, CDR2 FYNNEI. In DNA, the CDR3 is TGTGCCAGCAGGCTGACAGGCAACCATCAGCCCCAGCATTTT. Translating gives CASRLTGNHQPQHF. The variable domain in full, with the rest retrieved from reference TRBV2 and TRBJ1-5, is EPEVTQTPSHQVTQMGQEVILRCVPISNHLYFYWYRQILGQKVEFLVSFYNNEISEKSEIFDDQFSVERPDGSNFTLKIRSTKLEDSAMYFCASRLTGNHQPQHFGDGTRLSIL.

The chain is built from TRBV7-9 and TRBJ1-1; 7 positions match TRBD1. The CDR3 consists of 13 residues. Trimming took 5 bases from V and 4 from J; bases not matched to a gene: 4. Germline V gene sequence: CDR1 SEHNR, CDR2 FQNEAQ (reference sequence). This CDR3 is CASSPGQATEAFF. Here the CDR3 DNA reads TGTGCCAGCAGCCCAGGACAGGCCACTGAAGCTTTCTTT.

This clone is a singleton in its sample. The identical CDR3 is also encoded by other nucleotide sequences in the sample. This rearrangement joins TRBV5-4 to TRBJ2-5; D not resolved. CDR3 size: 13 residues. Per the germline V gene, CDR1 is SGHNT and CDR2 is YYREEE (reference sequence). Trimming removed 4 bases from V and 3 bases from J, with 10 bases in between. CDR3 nucleotide sequence: TGTGCCAGCAGCCCCGGTCTAGAAGAGACCCAGTACTTC. Protein: CASSPGLEETQYF.

This clone was counted only a few times. The J gene is TRBJ2-2, the V gene TRBV2; TRBD2 agrees at 11 bases. The V and J ends lost 6 bases and 2 bases, in that order; junction bases with no gene match: 5. Germline V gene sequence: CDR1 SNHLY, CDR2 FYNNEI. This CDR3 has 16 residues. As DNA, the CDR3 is TGTGCCAGCAGGCTAACTAGCGGGAGAAACACCGGGGAGCTGTTTTTT. Its translation: CASRLTSGRNTGELFF. Full variable domain (remainder filled in from reference TRBV2 and TRBJ2-2): EPEVTQTPSHQVTQMGQEVILRCVPISNHLYFYWYRQILGQKVEFLVSFYNNEISEKSEIFDDQFSVERPDGSNFTLKIRSTKLEDSAMYFCASRLTSGRNTGELFFGEGSRLTVL.

The chain uses TRBV19 and TRBJ1-5, with D hard to call. The germline V gene has CDR1 LNHDA and CDR2 SQIVND (reference sequence). The CDR3 sequence is 15 residues long. The V gene lost 7 bases and the J gene lost 7 bases, with 20 bases spanning the gap. The DNA for the CDR3 is TGTGCCAGTACCCTCGATGGGCACGGCCAACAGCCCCAGCATTTT. Protein sequence: CASTLDGHGQQPQHF.

The V and J genes are TRBV19 and TRBJ2-7, with D tentatively TRBD1 (5 bases). This CDR3 is built from 14 residues. V was clipped by 5 bases and J by 0 bases, with 11 bases between them. The germline CDR1 and CDR2 sequences are LNHDA and SQIVND (reference sequence). The CDR3 region is CASSRGHHSYEQYF. The CDR3, as DNA: TGTGCCAGTAGTCGTGGACACCACTCCTACGAGCAGTACTTC. The variable domain in full, with the rest retrieved from reference TRBV19 and TRBJ2-7, is DGGITQSPKYLFRKEGQNVTLSCEQNLNHDAMYWYRQDPGQGLRLIYYSQIVNDFQKGDIAEGYSVSREKKESFPLTVTSAQKNPTAFYLCASSRGHHSYEQYFGPGTRLTVT.

V is TRBV4-1 and J is TRBJ2-5; 12 bases fit TRBD2. J was trimmed by 3 bases and V by 2 bases; bases with no gene match: 10. The germline V gene encodes CDR1 MGHRA and CDR2 YSYEKL. This CDR3 region has 18 residues. CDR3 region: CASSQFPTSGRAKETQYF. The DNA of the CDR3 is TGCGCCAGCAGCCAATTCCCGACTAGCGGGAGAGCGAAAGAGACCCAGTACTTC.

J is TRBJ2-1 and V is TRBV6-5, with TRBD2 matching 14 bases. Germline CDR1 is MNHEY and CDR2 is SVGAGI. V was clipped by 10 bases and J by 6 bases; unmatched bases: 8. This CDR3 contains 15 residues. The CDR3 nucleotides are TGTGCCACCGGGACTAGCGGGAGCGGGGGCAATGAGCAGTTCTTC. This encodes CATGTSGSGGNEQFF.

This sequence joins TRBV10-3 and TRBJ1-1, with 9 bases that match TRBD1. The CDR3 is 14 amino acids. Trimming at V came to 11 bases and at J to 5 bases, leaving 12 bases not matched to a gene. Germline V CDR1 and CDR2: ENHRY, SYGVKD. CDR3 sequence reads: CAADQQGARTEAFF. The CDR3 coding sequence is TGTGCCGCAGACCAACAGGGGGCGCGTACTGAAGCTTTCTTT.

V usage is TRBV9 and J usage is TRBJ2-3, with D possibly being TRBD2 (6 bases). Germline loops: CDR1 SGDLS, CDR2 YYNGEE. CDR3 length equals 13 residues. V lost 3 bases and J 2 bases, leaving 7 bases between the germline ends. In DNA, the CDR3 is TGTGCCAGCAGCGCTAGCGACACAGATACGCAGTATTTT. Amino acids: CASSASDTDTQYF.

The rearrangement links TRBV4-1 to TRBJ2-3; TRBD2 matches at 8 bases. V lost 4 bases, J lost 2 bases, and 8 bases stayed unmatched. This CDR3 is 16 amino acids long. CDR1 and CDR2 (germline): MGHRA, YSYEKL. The CDR3 coding sequence is TGCGCCAGCAGCCGCGGTAGCGGGGAACCCACAGATACGCAGTATTTT. Translated: CASSRGSGEPTDTQYF.

This clone was counted once. The chain has TRBV27 and TRBJ1-4; the match to TRBD1 covers 9 bases. The V gene's germline CDR1 is MNHEY and CDR2 SMNVEV (reference sequence). The CDR3 has 13 residues. The J segment lost 10 bases and the V segment lost 7 bases, leaving 7 bases of the junction unmatched. Here the CDR3 reads CASKGQGFGKLFF. CDR3 nucleotides: TGTGCCAGCAAGGGACAGGGATTCGGAAAACTGTTTTTT.

The V gene is TRBV28, the J gene TRBJ2-7; 7 bases line up with TRBD1. This CDR3 is 13 amino acids long. From germline, CDR1 is MDHEN and CDR2 SYDVKM. V lost 6 bases, J lost 1 base, and 3 bases stayed unmatched. CDR3 bases: TGTGCCAGCAGAACAGGGGCATCCTACGAGCAGTACTTC. Its protein is CASRTGASYEQYF.

The V gene is TRBV5-4, the J gene TRBJ2-7, with D uncertain. In germline, CDR1 is SGHNT, CDR2 YYREEE (reference sequence). V dropped 1 base and J dropped 6 bases, with 8 bases sitting between them. The CDR3 spans 12 residues. CDR3 nucleotide sequence: TGTGCCAGCAGCTTGTGGTCTCGCGAGCAGTACTTC. Its protein is CASSLWSREQYF.

The rearrangement links TRBV2 to TRBJ2-5, with 12 positions matching TRBD2. The CDR3 is 15 residues long. V lost 7 bases to trimming and J lost 9 bases; unmatched junction nucleotides: 12. Germline values: CDR1 SNHLY, CDR2 FYNNEI. The CDR3 reads CASNLLAGGPQAQYF. The CDR3 nucleotides are TGTGCCAGCAACCTACTAGCGGGAGGCCCCCAGGCCCAGTACTTC.

The V call is TRBV9, the J call TRBJ2-2, with TRBD2 matching 8 bases. V shed 0 bases, J shed 5 bases, and the junction held 6 bases outside the gene matches. CDR1 is SGDLS, CDR2 YYNGEE, per germline. The CDR3 runs 16 residues. CDR3 bases: TGTGCCAGCAGCGTAGAGGTTAGCGGGATAACCGGGGAGCTGTTTTTT. Its protein product is CASSVEVSGITGELFF.

The table lists this clone with a few counts. V and J are TRBV27 and TRBJ2-5; unclear D gene. V lost 3 bases and J 5 bases, leaving 7 bases between the germline ends. In germline, CDR1 is MNHEY, CDR2 SMNVEV (reference sequence). The CDR3 sequence is 12 residues long. CDR3: CASSFRMETQYF. DNA for the CDR3: TGTGCCAGCAGTTTCAGGATGGAGACCCAGTACTTC.

There are a few counts of this clone. The V gene is TRBV19, the J gene TRBJ2-1; 13 bases are shared with TRBD2. V dropped 5 bases and J dropped 0; count of bases not matched to a gene: 4. This CDR3 is 17 amino acids long. CDR1 and CDR2 (germline): LNHDA, SQIVND (reference sequence). The CDR3 nucleotides read TGTGCCAGTAGTTCCCGGACTAGCGGGAGCTCCTACAATGAGCAGTTCTTC. Encoded protein: CASSSRTSGSSYNEQFF.